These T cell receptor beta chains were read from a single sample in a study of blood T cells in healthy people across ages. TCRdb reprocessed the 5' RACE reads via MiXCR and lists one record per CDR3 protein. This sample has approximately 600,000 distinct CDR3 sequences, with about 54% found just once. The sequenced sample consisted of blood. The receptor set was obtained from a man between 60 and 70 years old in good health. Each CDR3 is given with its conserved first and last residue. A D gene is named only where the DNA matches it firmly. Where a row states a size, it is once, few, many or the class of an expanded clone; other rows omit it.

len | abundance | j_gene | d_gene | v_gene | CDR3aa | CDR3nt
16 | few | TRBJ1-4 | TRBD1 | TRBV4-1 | CASSQDRGRVPEKLFF | TGCGCCAGCAGCCAGGACAGGGGGCGCGTTCCTGAAAAACTGTTTTTT
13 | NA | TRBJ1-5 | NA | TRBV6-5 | CASGPGGNQPQHF | TGTGCCAGCGGGCCAGGGGGCAATCAGCCCCAGCATTTT
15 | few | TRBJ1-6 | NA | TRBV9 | CASSATTGTNSPLHF | TGTGCCAGCAGCGCCACAACAGGGACGAATTCACCCCTCCACTTT
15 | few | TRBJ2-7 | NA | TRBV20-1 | CSARDPGSDADEQYF | TGCAGTGCTAGAGATCCGGGGTCAGACGCGGACGAGCAGTACTTC
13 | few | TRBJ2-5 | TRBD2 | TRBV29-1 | CSVTRGDGETQYF | TGCAGCGTAACGCGGGGGGACGGGGAAACCCAGTACTTC
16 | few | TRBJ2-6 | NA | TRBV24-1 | CATSDFKGSGANVLTF | TGTGCCACCAGTGATTTCAAGGGGTCAGGGGCCAACGTCCTGACTTTC
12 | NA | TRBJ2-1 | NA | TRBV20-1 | CSVRWLPNEQFF | TGCAGTGTCAGATGGCTACCCAATGAGCAGTTCTTC
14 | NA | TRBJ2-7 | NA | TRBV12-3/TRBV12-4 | CASTRGASSYEQYF | TGTGCCAGCACTAGGGGGGCAAGCTCCTACGAGCAGTACTTC
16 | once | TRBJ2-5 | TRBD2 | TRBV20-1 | CSANVGAGGPLETQYF | TGCAGTGCCAATGTCGGGGCGGGGGGGCCTTTGGAGACCCAGTACTTC
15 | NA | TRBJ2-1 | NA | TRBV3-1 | CASSRLTGDHNEQFF | TGTGCCAGCAGCCGCCTGACGGGGGACCACAATGAGCAGTTCTTC
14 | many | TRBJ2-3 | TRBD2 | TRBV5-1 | CASSLTSGGDTQYF | TGCGCCAGCAGCTTGACTAGCGGGGGGGATACGCAGTATTTT
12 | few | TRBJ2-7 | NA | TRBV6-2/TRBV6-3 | CASSTTSYEQYF | TGTGCCAGCAGTACAACCTCCTACGAGCAGTACTTC
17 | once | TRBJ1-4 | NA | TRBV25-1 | CASSPPYGVSTNEKLFF | TGTGCCAGCAGTCCCCCTTATGGGGTATCAACTAATGAAAAACTGTTTTTT
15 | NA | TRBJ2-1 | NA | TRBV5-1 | CASSSGNWGYNEQFF | TGCGCCAGCAGCTCCGGGAACTGGGGTTACAATGAGCAGTTCTTC
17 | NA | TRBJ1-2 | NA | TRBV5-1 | CASSFGTDPIISYGYTF | TGCGCCAGCAGCTTTGGGACCGATCCTATTATAAGCTATGGCTACACCTTC
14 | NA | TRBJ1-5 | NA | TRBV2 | CASSVDPGYQPQHF | TGTGCCAGCAGTGTAGATCCGGGGTATCAGCCCCAGCATTTT
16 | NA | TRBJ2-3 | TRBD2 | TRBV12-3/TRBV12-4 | CASSWASGGVADTQYF | TGTGCCAGCAGTTGGGCTAGCGGGGGAGTGGCAGATACGCAGTATTTT
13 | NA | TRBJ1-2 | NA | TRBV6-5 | CASRDPNSGGYTF | TGTGCCAGCAGGGATCCTAACTCTGGTGGCTACACCTTC
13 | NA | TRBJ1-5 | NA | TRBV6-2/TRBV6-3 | CASNDHSNQPQHF | TGTGCCAGCAATGACCATAGCAATCAGCCCCAGCATTTT
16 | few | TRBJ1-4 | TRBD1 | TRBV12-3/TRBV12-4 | CASSWDRGGTNEKLFF | TGTGCCAGCAGTTGGGACAGGGGGGGGACTAATGAAAAACTGTTTTTT
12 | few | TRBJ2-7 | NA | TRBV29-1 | CSVGEFLYEQYF | TGCAGCGTTGGGGAGTTTCTCTACGAGCAGTACTTC
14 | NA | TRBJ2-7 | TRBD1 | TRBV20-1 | CSALRDRGSSEQYF | TGCAGTGCTCTCCGGGACAGGGGTTCAAGCGAGCAGTACTTC
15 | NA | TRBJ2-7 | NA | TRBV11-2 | CASSRPGRHSYEQYF | TGTGCCAGCAGCCGCCCGGGACGGCACTCCTACGAGCAGTACTTC
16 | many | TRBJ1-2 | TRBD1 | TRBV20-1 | CSAPGTGPSSAYGYTF | TGCAGTGCTCCCGGGACAGGTCCCAGCAGCGCCTATGGCTACACCTTC
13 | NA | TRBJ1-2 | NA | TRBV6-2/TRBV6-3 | CASTRVLDYGYTF | TGTGCCAGCACCCGCGTCCTAGACTATGGCTACACCTTC
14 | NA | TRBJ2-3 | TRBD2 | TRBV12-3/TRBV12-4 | CASRKAGGVDTQYF | TGTGCCAGCAGAAAAGCGGGGGGCGTAGATACGCAGTATTTT
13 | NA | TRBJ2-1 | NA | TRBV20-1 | CSAIRSLANEQFF | TGCAGTGCTATCCGCTCTCTAGCGAATGAGCAGTTCTTC
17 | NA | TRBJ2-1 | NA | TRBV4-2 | CASSPTVGQSSYNEQFF | TGTGCCAGCAGCCCCACGGTGGGGCAAAGCTCCTACAATGAGCAGTTCTTC
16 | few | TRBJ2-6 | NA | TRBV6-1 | CASSLGYNSGANVLTF | TGTGCCAGCAGTCTGGGGTACAACTCTGGGGCCAACGTCCTGACTTTC
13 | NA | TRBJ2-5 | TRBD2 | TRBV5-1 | CASTLGGVETQYF | TGCGCCAGCACCCTGGGAGGGGTTGAGACCCAGTACTTC
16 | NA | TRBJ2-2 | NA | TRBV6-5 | CASSYRGAPYTGELFF | TGTGCCAGCAGTTACCGGGGGGCCCCGTACACCGGGGAGCTGTTTTTT
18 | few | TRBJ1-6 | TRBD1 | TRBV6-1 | CASSRALTGAADNSPLHF | TGTGCCAGCAGTCGCGCCTTAACAGGGGCGGCCGATAATTCACCCCTCCACTTT
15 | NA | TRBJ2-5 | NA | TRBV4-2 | CASSLLGDLEETQYF | TGTGCCAGCAGCCTCTTAGGGGACCTAGAAGAGACCCAGTACTTC
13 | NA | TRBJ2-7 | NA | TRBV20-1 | CSVPSTGAYEQYF | TGCAGTGTTCCTAGTACGGGGGCCTACGAGCAGTACTTC
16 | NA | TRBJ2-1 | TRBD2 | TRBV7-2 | CAGSLGASGPDNEQFF | TGTGCCGGCAGCCTAGGGGCTAGCGGGCCTGACAATGAGCAGTTCTTC
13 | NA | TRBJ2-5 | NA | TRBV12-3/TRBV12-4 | CASSFAGLETQYF | TGTGCCAGCAGCTTCGCAGGGTTGGAGACCCAGTACTTC
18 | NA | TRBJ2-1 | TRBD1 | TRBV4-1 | CASSQFPGDRGVDNEQFF | TGCGCCAGCAGCCAATTTCCAGGGGACAGGGGAGTTGACAATGAGCAGTTCTTC
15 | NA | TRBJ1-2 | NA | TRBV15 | CATSMGQADNYGYTF | TGTGCCACCAGCATGGGCCAAGCCGATAACTATGGCTACACCTTC
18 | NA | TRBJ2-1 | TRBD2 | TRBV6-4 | CASSYLAGGPSSYNEQFF | TGTGCCAGCAGTTACCTAGCGGGGGGACCGAGCTCCTACAATGAGCAGTTCTTC
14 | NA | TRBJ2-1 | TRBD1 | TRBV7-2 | CASRDRVSYNEQFF | TGTGCCAGCAGAGACAGGGTGTCCTACAATGAGCAGTTCTTC
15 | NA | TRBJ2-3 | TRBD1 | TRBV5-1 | CASSFYRGYTDTQYF | TGCGCCAGCAGCTTTTACAGGGGGTACACAGATACGCAGTATTTT
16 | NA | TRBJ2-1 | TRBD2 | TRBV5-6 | CASSPLGGESYNEQFF | TGTGCCAGCAGCCCCCTCGGGGGGGAGTCCTACAATGAGCAGTTCTTC
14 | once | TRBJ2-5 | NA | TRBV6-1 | CASSSPSGLGTQYF | TGTGCCAGCAGTTCTCCGAGCGGCCTGGGGACCCAGTACTTC
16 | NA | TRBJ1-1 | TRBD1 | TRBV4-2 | CASSQGTYRGNTEAFF | TGTGCCAGCAGCCAAGGGACCTACAGGGGGAACACTGAAGCTTTCTTT
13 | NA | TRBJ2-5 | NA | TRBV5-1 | CASSLGNEETQYF | TGCGCCAGCAGCTTGGGTAACGAAGAGACCCAGTACTTC
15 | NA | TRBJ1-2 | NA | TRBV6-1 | CASSERDLRNYGYTF | TGTGCCAGCAGTGAAAGGGACTTACGAAACTATGGCTACACCTTC
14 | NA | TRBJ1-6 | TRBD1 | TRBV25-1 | CASNPGQYNSPLHF | TGTGCCAGCAACCCGGGACAGTATAATTCACCCCTCCACTTT
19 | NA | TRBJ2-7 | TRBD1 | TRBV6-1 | CASRPTGTGVTSGSYEQYF | TGTGCCAGCAGACCGACCGGGACAGGGGTGACAAGTGGCTCCTACGAGCAGTACTTC
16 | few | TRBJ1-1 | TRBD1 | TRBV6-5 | CASSQTSGTGYTEAFF | TGTGCCAGCAGTCAAACTTCTGGGACAGGGTACACTGAAGCTTTCTTT
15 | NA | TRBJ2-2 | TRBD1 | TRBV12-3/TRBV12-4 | CASRPGGGSPGELFF | TGTGCCAGCAGGCCAGGGGGCGGCTCACCCGGGGAGCTGTTTTTT
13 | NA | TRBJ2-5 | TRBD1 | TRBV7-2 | CASSTRMGDREYF | TGTGCCAGCAGCACAAGGATGGGGGACAGGGAGTACTTC
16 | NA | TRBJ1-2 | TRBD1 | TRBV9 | CASSKYRDRDVYGYTF | TGTGCCAGCAGCAAATACCGGGACAGGGATGTTTATGGCTACACCTTC
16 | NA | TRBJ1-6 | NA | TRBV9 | CASSPWSGSYNSPLHF | TGTGCCAGCAGCCCTTGGTCCGGCTCCTATAATTCACCCCTCCACTTT
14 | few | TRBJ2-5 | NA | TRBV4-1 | CASSQDWARNEQYF | TGCGCCAGCAGCCAAGATTGGGCCCGGAATGAGCAGTACTTC
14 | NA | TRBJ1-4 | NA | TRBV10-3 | CAISEWAGTEKLFF | TGTGCCATCAGTGAGTGGGCAGGGACTGAAAAACTGTTTTTT